A selection of T cell receptor beta chains follows, all from one sample in a study of beta chain features in type 1 diabetes. Repertoires were generated with immunoSEQ multiplex PCR, while TCRdb's copy carries only in-frame clones and drops some. The sample yields around 300,000 clones, approximately 14% seen once. Sequences were obtained from central memory CD4+ T cells from blood. The receptors were sampled from a man aged 30 to 39 in good health. CDR3s include the opening cysteine and the closing phenylalanine or tryptophan. Fields, in order: J gene, V gene, CDR3 protein.

>TRBJ2-7|TRBV7-8
CASSQSPSGPYEQYF
>TRBJ2-4|TRBV7-8
CASSTAETENIQYF
>TRBJ1-2|TRBV30
CAWDRGGQGYGYTF
>TRBJ1-1|TRBV7-9
CASSLTGSRGNTEAFF
>TRBJ2-1|TRBV19
CASSISWDSGNEQFF
>TRBJ2-1|TRBV7-9
CASSLRVGLLYNEQFF
>TRBJ2-2|TRBV9
CASSVAPGGSPNTGELFF
>TRBJ1-4|TRBV7-9
CASSSRSNPNEKLFF
>TRBJ2-6|TRBV18
CASSHDSGANVLTF
>TRBJ2-5|TRBV27
CASSHKETQYF
>TRBJ1-2|TRBV27
CARDYSRENYGYTF
>TRBJ2-2|TRBV30
CAWTGLSGELFF
>TRBJ2-1|TRBV6-5
CASTPNGLAGAKQFF
>TRBJ1-1|TRBV7-2
CASSSNTGFSSEAFF
>TRBJ1-5|TRBV19
CASSIGVNLGEPQHF
>TRBJ1-2|TRBV30
CAWSGPLTGGGYTF
>TRBJ2-1|TRBV7-2
CASSLRGVFYNEQFF
>TRBJ2-7|TRBV6-5
CASWRDHYEQYF
>TRBJ1-1|TRBV21-1
CASSTEGGGTEAFF
>TRBJ2-1|TRBV4-2
CASSQDGPVQSNEQFF
>TRBJ1-1|TRBV20-1
CSAALNTEAFF
>TRBJ1-5|TRBV7-8
CASSGRDNQPQHF
>TRBJ2-5|TRBV9
CASTPGGGRQETQYF
>TRBJ2-2|TRBV4-3
CASSHNRDAGELFF
>TRBJ2-1|TRBV11-2
CASSQGRVNEQFF
>TRBJ2-7|TRBV18
CASSRLGSYEQYF
>TRBJ2-6|TRBV5-4
CASRGDTVSGANVLTF
>TRBJ1-1|TRBV2
CASSVQEAEAFF
>TRBJ1-6|TRBV7-3
CASSSQDRAGSPLHF
>TRBJ1-4|TRBV13
CASSLATAEKLFF
>TRBJ2-6|TRBV7-9
CASTFTAGANVLTF
>TRBJ2-1|TRBV7-2
CASSFDSGAYNEQFF
>TRBJ1-1|TRBV4-2
CASSLERGLGTEAFF